The 20 T cell receptor beta chains given below trace back to one sample, sequenced in a study of control samples from healthy donors and cancer patients. Assay: immunoSEQ multiplex PCR; the TCRdb copy retains only in-frame clones and omits some. Altogether about 89,000 clones are present, 86% being singletons, with the ten largest covering under 25%. The sequenced material came from blood. The origin of the receptors is a man aged 30-40 years in good health.

In its sample, this clone was seen a few times. The chain links TRBV5-4 to TRBJ1-4, with no clear D. Germline V CDR1 and CDR2: SGHNT, YYREEE (reference sequence). V shed 3 bases and J shed 7 bases, with 13 bases lying between them. There are 14 residues in the CDR3. In DNA form, the CDR3 reads TGTGCCAGCAGCTCGGGAAGGGTGGGTGAAAAACTGTTTTTT. Its translation is CASSSGRVGEKLFF. Full variable domain (missing parts from reference TRBV5-4 and TRBJ1-4): ETGVTQSPTHLIKTRGQQVTLRCSSQSGHNTVSWYQQALGQGPQFIFQYYREEENGRGNFPPRFSGLQFPNYSSELNVNALELDDSALYLCASSSGRVGEKLFFGSGTQLSVL.

This chain links TRBV7-8 with TRBJ1-4, with 7 bases fitting TRBD1. V lost 0 bases and J lost 5; bases outside the gene matches: 3. The CDR3 has 15 residues. Germline CDR1 SGHVS, CDR2 FQNEAQ. The chain's CDR3 is CASSLAPQGNEKLFF. Here the CDR3 DNA reads TGTGCCAGCAGCTTAGCGCCACAGGGGAATGAAAAACTGTTTTTT.

This clone was detected only once. The chain recombines TRBV5-1 with TRBJ1-1; tentatively, D is TRBD1 (6 bases). Trimming left V 4 bases short and J 0 bases short, with 13 bases between. The CDR3 loop spans 15 amino acids. Germline lookup yields CDR1 SGHRS and CDR2 YFSETQ. The CDR3 coding sequence is TGCGCCAGCAGCAGGTCAGGGGATCTGAACACTGAAGCTTTCTTT. Its protein is CASSRSGDLNTEAFF.

The chain is built from TRBV6-6 and TRBJ1-1; D ambiguous. The germline V gene has CDR1 MNHNY and CDR2 SVGAGI (reference sequence). V gave up 6 bases and J gave up 0 bases, with 5 bases separating them. The CDR3 loop spans 12 amino acids. The CDR3 bases are TGTGCCAGCAGGGGAGTGAACACTGAAGCTTTCTTT. Translated: CASRGVNTEAFF.

This clone was seen repeatedly, ten times or more. Within the sample, other DNA sequences also encode this same CDR3. CDR3 in DNA: TGTGCCAGCTCACCAGCAAGCGGTGCAGATACGCAGTATTTT. This translates into CASSPASGADTQYF. The chain links TRBV18 to TRBJ2-3, with D maybe TRBD2 (5 bases). The length of the CDR3 is 14 residues. V was pared by 2 bases and J by 4 bases, with 10 bases between. CDR1 is KGHSH, CDR2 LQKENI, per germline.

The chain links TRBV28 to TRBJ1-1; perhaps TRBD1 as D (6 bases). The germline CDR1 and CDR2 sequences are MDHEN and SYDVKM. The CDR3 runs 12 residues. The CDR3 protein is CATGPMNTEAFF. The CDR3 region has the DNA TGTGCAACAGGGCCAATGAACACTGAAGCTTTCTTT.

With regard to this clone: This CDR3 is also generated by other DNA sequences in the sample. This chain connects TRBV6-5 to TRBJ2-2, with D possibly being TRBD1 or TRBD2 (6 bases each). This CDR3 is built from 12 residues. V dropped 8 bases and J dropped 8 bases, with 12 bases sitting between them. The germline V gene encodes CDR1 MNHEY and CDR2 SVGAGI. CDR3 DNA sequence: TGTGCCAGCCGGGGGCCCACGGGGGAGCTGTTTTTT. This translates into CASRGPTGELFF.

V is TRBV5-6 and J is TRBJ1-1; D ambiguous. Germline V CDR1 and CDR2: SGHDT, YYEEEE. Trimming pared 2 bases from V and 3 bases from J, leaving 5 bases between. This CDR3 comprises 12 residues. CDR3 nucleotides: TGTGCCAGCAGCTTTACAGACACTGAAGCTTTCTTT. It specifies CASSFTDTEAFF.

The chain recombines TRBV4-1 with TRBJ2-7, with D possibly matching TRBD2 (5 bases). Germline values: CDR1 MGHRA, CDR2 YSYEKL. V dropped 0 bases and J dropped 0 bases, with 18 bases sitting between them. This CDR3 spans 18 amino acids. In DNA, the CDR3 is TGCGCCAGCAGCCAAGATTCCGCGGGCCGTCTTAGCTCCTACGAGCAGTACTTC. It yields the protein CASSQDSAGRLSSYEQYF.

V and J are TRBV5-6 and TRBJ1-3; 7 bases map to TRBD1. Germline CDR1 SGHDT, CDR2 YYEEEE. This CDR3 is built from 19 residues. The V and J ends lost 2 bases and 4 bases, in that order; junction bases with no gene match: 18. CDR3 in amino acids: CASSFSGRGRILTGNTIYF. CDR3 DNA sequence: TGTGCCAGCAGCTTTTCAGGGAGGGGGCGGATTCTTACGGGAAACACCATATATTTT.

The chain has TRBV18 and TRBJ1-1; a weak D match, TRBD1 (6 bases). This CDR3 comprises 13 residues. The V gene's germline CDR1 is KGHSH and CDR2 LQKENI. V shed 5 bases and J shed 1 base, with 8 bases lying between them. The CDR3 spells CASSSDRNTEAFF. The CDR3, as DNA: TGTGCCAGCTCATCGGACAGGAACACTGAAGCTTTCTTT.

The V and J genes are TRBV5-1 and TRBJ2-5; 9 nucleotides match TRBD2. Trimming at V came to 1 base and at J to 5 bases, leaving 6 bases not matched to a gene. CDR3 size: 15 residues. CDR1 and CDR2 from the germline V gene are SGHRS and YFSETQ. This chain's CDR3 is CASSLLGGGAETQYF. The CDR3 nucleotides read TGCGCCAGCAGCTTGTTAGGCGGGGGGGCGGAGACCCAGTACTTC.

The chain joins TRBV5-4 to TRBJ1-3, with a tentative D call TRBD1 (5 bases). V dropped 4 bases and J dropped 2 bases, with 19 bases sitting between them. This CDR3 contains 17 residues. CDR1 is SGHNT and CDR2 is YYREEE in the germline V gene (reference sequence). CDR3 sequence reads: CASSRPGGGGAGNTIYF. In nucleotides, the CDR3 is TGTGCCAGCAGCCGCCCGGGCGGGGGGGGAGCTGGAAACACCATATATTTT.

The chain has TRBV13 and TRBJ1-2; TRBD1 might be the D (6 bases). V lost 6 bases and J 2 bases, leaving 10 bases between the germline ends. CDR3 length: 13 residues. CDR1 is PRHDT and CDR2 is FYEKMQ in the germline V gene (reference sequence). CDR3 amino acids: CASSSRGNYGYTF. DNA for the CDR3: TGTGCCAGCAGTTCTAGGGGGAACTATGGCTACACCTTC.

The chain carries TRBV6-4 and TRBJ2-7; 9 bases agree with TRBD2. The CDR3 covers 17 residues. Germline V gene data show CDR1 as MRHNA and CDR2 as SNTAGT. With 2 bases clipped from V and 2 bases from J, the junction kept 10 bases outside the gene matches. The CDR3 reads CASSDLRLAGLTYEQYV. Here the CDR3 DNA reads TGTGCCAGCAGTGACCTAAGGCTAGCGGGGCTTACCTACGAGCAGTACGTC.

The V gene is TRBV5-1, the J gene TRBJ2-7; TRBD1 matches at 9 bases. CDR3 length: 16 amino acids. Germline loops: CDR1 SGHRS, CDR2 YFSETQ. The V segment lost 4 bases and the J segment 0 bases; nucleotides outside the gene matches: 8. The CDR3, as DNA: TGCGCCAGCAGCGTCGGACAGGGGATGATCTCCTACGAGCAGTACTTC. The encoded protein is CASSVGQGMISYEQYF.

The chain joins TRBV9 to TRBJ1-2, with D perhaps TRBD1 (6 bases). V was pared by 1 base and J by 8 bases, with 24 bases between. The CDR3 contains 17 residues. Germline V CDR1 and CDR2: SGDLS, YYNGEE. The CDR3 nucleotides read TGTGCCAGCAGCGTACGCCCTGACAGATCAGGGGCCTGGGGCTACACCTTC. Amino acid sequence: CASSVRPDRSGAWGYTF.

This clone was counted a single time. This chain connects TRBV24-1 to TRBJ1-5; 7 bases align to TRBD1. Trimming cost V 5 bases and J 4 bases; bases outside gene matches: 4. The V gene's germline CDR1 is KGHDR and CDR2 SFDVKD. The CDR3 spans 14 residues. CDR3: CATSARGRNQPQHF. The CDR3 DNA follows: TGTGCCACCAGTGCCAGGGGGAGGAATCAGCCCCAGCATTTT.

CDR3: CATSGGLAGVGEQFF. In DNA form, the CDR3 reads TGTGCCACCAGTGGTGGACTAGCGGGGGTCGGTGAGCAGTTCTTC. The chain employs TRBV24-1 and TRBJ2-1, with 13 nucleotides matching TRBD2. Germline trimming cut 5 bases from V and 9 bases from J; bases unmatched to any gene: 6. CDR1 and CDR2 from the germline V gene are KGHDR and SFDVKD. This CDR3 is 15 amino acids long.

V is TRBV6-1 and J is TRBJ1-2, with 10 bases lining up with TRBD1. CDR1 and CDR2 from the germline V gene are MNHNS and SASEGT. The CDR3 loop spans 16 amino acids. The V gene end was trimmed by 2 bases and the J gene end by 7 bases; junction bases not matched to a gene: 10. The chain's CDR3 is CASSESPWGQGSGYTF. Here the CDR3 DNA reads TGTGCCAGCAGTGAATCGCCGTGGGGACAGGGGAGTGGCTACACCTTC.